This TCR beta chain was sequenced in a study of CD8+ T cells in alopecia areata. Study background: Approximately 7-10-week-old female C3H/HeJ mice were grafted with skin from spontaneously alopecic approximately 6-13-month-old C3H/HeJ graft donors. Whole-study results and caveats: For lesional scalp, especially alopecia totalis/universalis, clonality was higher than in normal scalp. Tissue-resident alphabeta T cells belonging to normal skin likewise get sequenced within scalp specimens. Possibly as an HLA-related effect, TCR sharing across patients appeared less clear than in mice.

Following RNA extraction, reverse transcription yielded cDNA that acted as the sequencing template. Libraries were prepared by immunoSEQ multiplex PCR; TCRdb keeps only in-frame clonotypes and omits some of them. The sample contains around 100,000 clones, none of them singletons. Note on this clone: Its antigen is currently unknown. Each gene name is a mouse one. Read coverage stops 4 residues before the CDR3 terminus; the germline J gene supplies the remainder.

This CDR3 has 13 amino acids. Looked up from germline, CDR1 is GKSSPN and CDR2 is SITVG. The rearrangement links TRBV31 to TRBJ2-7; possibly TRBD2 for D (6 bases). The sample was lesional skin. This clonotype was sampled from a C3H/HeJ mouse with alopecia areata. This mouse strain has H2-k as its MHC haplotype. The CDR3 here is CAWSLGGLYEQYF. CDR3 DNA (partial): TGTGCCTGGAGTCTGGGGGGTCTTTAT.